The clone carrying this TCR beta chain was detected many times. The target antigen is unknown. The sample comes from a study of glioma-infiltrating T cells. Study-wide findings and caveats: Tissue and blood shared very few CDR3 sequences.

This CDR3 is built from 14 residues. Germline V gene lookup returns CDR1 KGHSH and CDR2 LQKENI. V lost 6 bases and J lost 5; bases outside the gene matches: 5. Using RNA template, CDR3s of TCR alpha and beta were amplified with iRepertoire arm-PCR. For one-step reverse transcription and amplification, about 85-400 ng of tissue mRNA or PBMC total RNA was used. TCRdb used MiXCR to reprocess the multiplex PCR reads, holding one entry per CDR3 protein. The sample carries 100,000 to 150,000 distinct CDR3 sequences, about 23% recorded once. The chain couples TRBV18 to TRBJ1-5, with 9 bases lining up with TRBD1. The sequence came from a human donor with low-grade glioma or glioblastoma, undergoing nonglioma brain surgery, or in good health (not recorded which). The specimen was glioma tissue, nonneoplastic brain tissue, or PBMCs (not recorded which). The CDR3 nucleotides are TGTGCCAGCTCCCAGGGGACAGGGCATCAGCCCCAGCATTTT. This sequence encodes CASSQGTGHQPQHF.